The following is a T cell receptor (beta chain) sequence with its context. Its antigen is currently not known. No qualities accompany the bases; no much larger clone lies one base away. To sequence the TCRbeta CDR3 region, genomic DNA was isolated from the sorted cells. The immunoSEQ Assay was used for sequencing of TCRbeta CDR3 regions. TCRdb holds this immuneACCESS table with in-frame rearrangements only. Some clones are missing; in checked studies, unresolved V genes explain under half, and the rest has no known cause. In this sample the table shows fewer than 70,000 clones, around 83% of which occur a single time. The ten most abundant clones make up about 3% of the sample. The data were obtained in a study of OX40 agonist ivuxolimab in advanced cancers. Notes on the research overall: Ivuxolimab, which targeted the costimulatory receptor OX40 (CD134), was an agonistic, fully human IgG2 monoclonal antibody. The dose-escalation cohort was 80% to 90% male with a mean age of approximately 60 years, ranging from about 23 to 85. Among the 52 dose-escalation patients, roughly 20 had hepatocellular carcinoma, 15 or so melanoma, 9 renal cell carcinoma and 9 head and neck cancer. Intravenous ivuxolimab was administered to patients every 2 weeks at six dose levels: 0.01, 0.1, 0.3, 1.5, 3 and 10 mg/kg. Three dose-escalation patients achieved partial responses, one with hepatocellular carcinoma and two with cutaneous melanoma. Prior anti-PD-1, anti-PD-L1 or anti-CTLA-4 therapy was permitted, and 40% of dose-escalation patients had received checkpoint inhibitors. Peripheral TCRbeta sequencing aimed to test whether ivuxolimab altered TCR sequence diversity and caused clonal T-cell expansion. The paper reports the monotherapy dose-escalation portion (N of about 52 patients) of the phase I ivuxolimab trial.

General findings and caveats noted by the study authors: Low levels of normalized T-cell clonal expansion were also seen in some patients who did not respond. After ivuxolimab, expanded clones were on average more numerous among CD8+ T cells than among CD4+ T cells. In the 0.1-3.0 mg/kg groups, partial responders were among the patients with the lowest normalized peripheral clonal expansion, particularly in CD8+ T cells. Which antigens the clonally expanded peripheral T cells were specific for was not determined. At doses of 0.1 to 3.0 mg/kg, clonal expansion of both CD4+ and CD8+ blood T cells was observed from baseline to week 6.

The trial excluded patients who had a history of autoimmune disease or who were on systemic immunosuppression. Peripheral blood for TCR sequencing was drawn from every dose cohort at baseline, at cycle 4 day 1 and at cycle 7 day 1. The samples were taken from a phase I, first-in-human, multicenter, open-label dose-escalation trial of ivuxolimab. Adults with locally advanced or metastatic head and neck squamous cell, hepatocellular, melanoma or renal cell carcinoma were enrolled in the trial. CD4+ and CD8+ T cells were sorted separately from peripheral blood before TCR sequencing. Sample: CD4+ or CD8+ T cells sorted from blood, taken in a trial of the OX40 agonist ivuxolimab. The TCR originated in an adult with an advanced solid tumor such as melanoma, head and neck, liver or kidney cancer.

The sequenced DNA is TGCGCCAGCAGCTTCACTAGCGGGGGTACCTACGAGCAGTACTTC. This sequence encodes CASSFTSGGTYEQYF. The rearranged segments are TRBV5-1 and TRBJ2-7, with 11 junctional bases fitting TRBD2. As encoded in the germline V gene, CDR1 is SGHRS while CDR2 is YFSETQ. From the cysteine through the phenylalanine, the CDR3 covers 15 amino acids. Here the CDR3 DNA is all that survives: 45 bases in frame from base 1. The germline V end is reduced by 2 bases and the J end by 2 bases; junction bases left unmatched: 3.